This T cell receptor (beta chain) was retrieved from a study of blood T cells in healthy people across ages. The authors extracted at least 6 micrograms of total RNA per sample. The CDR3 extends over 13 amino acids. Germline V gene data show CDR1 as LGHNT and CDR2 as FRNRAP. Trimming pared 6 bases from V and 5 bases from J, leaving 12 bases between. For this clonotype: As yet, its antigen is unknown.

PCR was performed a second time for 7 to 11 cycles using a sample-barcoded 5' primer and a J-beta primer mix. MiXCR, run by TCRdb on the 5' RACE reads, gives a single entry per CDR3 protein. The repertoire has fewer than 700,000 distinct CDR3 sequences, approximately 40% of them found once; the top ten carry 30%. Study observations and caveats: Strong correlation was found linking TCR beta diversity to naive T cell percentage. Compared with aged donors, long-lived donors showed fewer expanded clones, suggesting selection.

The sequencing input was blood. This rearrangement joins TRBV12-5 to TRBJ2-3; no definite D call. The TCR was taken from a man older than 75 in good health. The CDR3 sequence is CASGPDMIDTQYF. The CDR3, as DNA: TGTGCTAGTGGACCCGACATGATAGATACGCAGTATTTT.